One sample yielded the 12 T cell receptor beta chains listed below, sequenced in a study of blood T cell repertoires in COVID-19 (TCRdb year 2020). The protocol used for the library was the immunoSEQ multiplex PCR assay. Here the immuneACCESS table is served through TCRdb, limited to in-frame sequences with V and J called. Missing clones are a known gap in these copies; in checked studies unresolved V genes cover under half, and the rest lacks a known reason. This sample lists about 140,000 clones; over 75% were detected once. Around 2.9% of the sample is held by the ten biggest clonotypes. Sequenced sample: peripheral blood. Receptors were obtained from a man aged 50 to 59 with acute or convalescent COVID-19.

There are a few counts of this clone. The V call is TRBV30, the J call TRBJ1-5; TRBD1 aligns across 12 bases. J gave up 1 base and V 2 bases, and 9 bases lay outside the gene matches. The CDR3 spans 18 residues. CDR1 is GTSNPN, CDR2 SVGIG, per germline (reference sequence). CDR3 nucleotides: TGTGCCTGGAGTCGTACCGGGACAGGGGGCAAGAGCAATCAGCCCCAGCATTTT. It specifies CAWSRTGTGGKSNQPQHF.

V and J are TRBV11-2 and TRBJ2-7; no reliable D call. From germline, CDR1 is SGHAT and CDR2 FQNNGV. This CDR3 is built from 16 residues. Trimming left V 5 bases short and J 1 base short, with 18 bases between. This chain's CDR3 is CASSHSPGGISYEQYF. In DNA, the CDR3 is TGTGCCAGCAGCCACTCCCCCGGCGGAATTTCCTACGAGCAGTACTTC.

The chain recombines TRBV30 with TRBJ2-1; 9 bases align to TRBD2. The CDR3 contains 15 residues. Per the germline V gene, CDR1 is GTSNPN and CDR2 is SVGIG (reference sequence). V trimming: 8 bases; J trimming: 3 bases; junction bases outside the gene matches: 11. The CDR3 DNA follows: TGTGCCCTTACGGCCGGGACTAGCTTCTACAATGAGCAGTTCTTC. This translates into CALTAGTSFYNEQFF.

The DNA for the CDR3 is TGTGCCAACAGACGGCCTAGCGGGAGATATGGTGAGCAGTTCTTC. Encoded protein: CANRRPSGRYGEQFF. The rearrangement joins TRBV2 to TRBJ2-1; 10 nucleotides match TRBD2. The CDR3 extends over 15 amino acids. V trimming: 10 bases; J trimming: 9 bases; junction bases outside the gene matches: 15. Germline assignment: CDR1 SNHLY and CDR2 FYNNEI.

The rearrangement links TRBV5-4 to TRBJ2-5; D might be TRBD2 (6 bases). CDR3 length: 13 amino acids. Germline CDR1 SGHNT, CDR2 YYREEE (reference sequence). Trimming took 3 bases from V and 5 from J, leaving 11 bases between them. CDR3 nucleotide sequence: TGTGCCAGCAGCTCGTGGGAGGTGGAGACCCAGTACTTC. Protein: CASSSWEVETQYF.

The chain employs TRBV4-1 and TRBJ1-2; TRBD1 matches 7 bases. There are 14 residues in the CDR3. From germline, CDR1 is MGHRA and CDR2 YSYEKL. Losses at the gene ends were 0 bases for V and 4 bases for J; bases not matched to a gene: 2. The CDR3: CASSQDEGAYGYTF. CDR3 coding DNA: TGCGCCAGCAGCCAAGACGAGGGGGCCTATGGCTACACCTTC.

V gene TRBV30 combines with J gene TRBJ2-7; D is possibly TRBD1 (5 bases). Per germline, CDR1 GTSNPN and CDR2 SVGIG (reference sequence). V was pared by 2 bases and J by 3 bases, with 17 bases between. This CDR3 spans 15 amino acids. Here the CDR3 DNA reads TGTGCCTGGAGTCGCGGAAGCAAAAGGGGCTACGAGCAGTACTTC. It yields the protein CAWSRGSKRGYEQYF.

The V gene is TRBV27, the J gene TRBJ2-7; D may be TRBD1 (6 bases). Germline V CDR1 and CDR2: MNHEY, SMNVEV (reference sequence). The CDR3 runs to 15 residues. V gave up 4 bases and J gave up 2 bases, with 15 bases separating them. In DNA form, the CDR3 reads TGTGCCAGCAGTTCTACAGGGACAAATCCCTACGAGCAGTACTTC. Its translation: CASSSTGTNPYEQYF.

This rearrangement joins TRBV11-2 to TRBJ1-2, with unresolved D. Germline-derived CDR1 and CDR2 are SGHAT and FQNNGV. The CDR3 consists of 13 residues. Trimming stripped 2 bases from V and 4 bases from J, with 8 bases between. The CDR3 nucleotides read TGTGCCAGCAGCTTACGGGAACTCTATGGCTACACCTTC. It codes for CASSLRELYGYTF.

The genes are TRBV25-1 and TRBJ1-2; no clear D gene. Looked up from germline, CDR1 is MGHDK and CDR2 is SYGVNS. Trimming pared 2 bases from V and 4 bases from J, leaving 8 bases between. CDR3 size: 13 residues. CDR3 residues: CASSELGLYGYTF. In nucleotides, the CDR3 is TGTGCCAGCAGTGAACTAGGACTCTATGGCTACACCTTC.

The chain employs TRBV7-9 and TRBJ2-1, with 10 bases fitting TRBD2. Trimming at V came to 5 bases and at J to 7 bases, leaving 2 bases not matched to a gene. Germline values: CDR1 SEHNR, CDR2 FQNEAQ (reference sequence). This CDR3 has 13 residues. CDR3 region: CASSISGGNEQFF. Here the CDR3 DNA reads TGTGCCAGCAGCATTAGCGGGGGGAATGAGCAGTTCTTC.

The V gene is TRBV6-5, the J gene TRBJ2-7, with D perhaps matching TRBD1 (5 bases). V lost 2 bases, J lost 0 bases, and 8 bases lay in between. The CDR3 contains 14 residues. The germline CDR1 and CDR2 sequences are MNHEY and SVGAGI. The DNA of the CDR3 is TGTGCCAGCAGTTACAGCAGGGCCTCCTACGAGCAGTACTTC. Translation gives CASSYSRASYEQYF.